This T cell receptor beta chain appears in the sequencing data of a study of shared clonotypes between healthy human individuals. Study details: Three plates each covered CD4 naive and memory; CD8 naive two, CD8 memory one.

Selected positively for CCR7 and CD45RO-negative, naive CD8 cells excluded terminally differentiated effector memory CD45RA+ cells. Sequenced by immunoSEQ multiplex PCR; TCRdb stores in-frame clones only, minus some. The sample holds approximately 2,000,000 clones, just under 95% seen once. Trimming left V 3 bases short and J 6 bases short, with 8 bases between. This CDR3 region has 12 residues. Germline loops: CDR1 SNHLY, CDR2 FYNNEI. In regard to this clone: Its antigen is not identified.

General study findings and limits: Clonotype sharing across four donors was observed for roughly 5% of naive CD4 clonotypes.

The source of this sequence is a man younger than 30 in good health. Some clones in this sample may be carry-over from other donors' samples. The sequencing input was naive CD8+ T cells from PBMCs. The J gene is TRBJ1-2, the V gene TRBV2; D is undetermined. The CDR3 loop reads CASSDGGDGYTF. As DNA, the CDR3 is TGTGCCAGCAGTGATGGCGGAGATGGCTACACCTTC.